Presented here are 2 T cell receptor beta chains from one specimen sequenced in a study of T-cell memory formation after mild COVID-19 (dated by TCRdb to the early 2020s). The method was 5' RACE. This sample was sequenced with an Illumina NovaSeq 6000. TCRdb trimmed public reads at Q25 via fastp, called clones via MiXCR and kept in-frame beta chains. Records with the same CDR3 protein are collapsed into one entry carrying the most frequent genes and DNA. For this sample there are 550,000 to 600,000 distinct CDR3 sequences; less than 25% appear just once. The ten largest make up 7% to 9% of the sample. Sample: PBMCs or a T cell subset sorted from them (not recorded which). Every receptor here comes from an adult woman who had mild COVID-19 (a few samples of this study predate the infection). The sample titles of this study are shuffled in the database, so cell type and time point are left out; the donor was told from shared clones.

The chain is built from TRBV9 and TRBJ2-7; D is unclear. This CDR3 contains 14 residues. V was cut by 0 bases and J by 6 bases, with 13 bases left in between. CDR1 and CDR2 from the germline V gene are SGDLS and YYNGEE. CDR3 sequence reads: CASSVGNEATEQYF. Here the CDR3 DNA reads TGTGCCAGCAGCGTAGGAAACGAAGCAACCGAGCAGTACTTC.

This clonotype was recorded many times. The CDR3 DNA follows: TGTGCCAGCATGCTAGCGGGAGCGCCGGGAGAGACCCAGTACTTC. Its protein is CASMLAGAPGETQYF. The chain employs TRBV27 and TRBJ2-5; 10 bases match TRBD2. V was clipped by 7 bases and J by 4 bases; unmatched bases: 9. Germline V gene sequence: CDR1 MNHEY, CDR2 SMNVEV (reference sequence). The CDR3 totals 15 residues.